This record covers a single T cell receptor (beta chain). Other DNA sequences within the sample encode an identical CDR3. The CDR3 covers 12 residues. J was trimmed by 1 base and V by 5 bases; bases with no gene match: 1. Germline assignment: CDR1 SQVTM and CDR2 ANQGSEA. In the authors' methods: Reference gene primer amplification in the assay estimated nucleated cell counts. The repertoire was sequenced with immunoSEQ multiplex PCR; TCRdb's copy has only in-frame clones and lacks some. Clone size and the V and J calls come from that table; the DNA yielded D and trimming. The table has about 460,000 clones, about nine tenths seen once; the top ten hold approximately 8.3%. This sample was included in a study of blood T cell repertoires in COVID-19.

The gene calls are TRBV29-1 and TRBJ1-1, with TRBD1 identical over 7 bases. Input material: PBMCs or T cells enriched from blood (not recorded which). The source is a woman in her fifties or sixties who had recovered from COVID-19. Written as DNA, the CDR3 is TGCAGCGTTAGACAGGGGAACACTGAAGCTTTCTTT. It encodes CSVRQGNTEAFF.